The rows below give T cell receptor beta chains drawn from one sample of a study of human T cells and chemical hapten exposure. MiXCR was run by TCRdb on the RACE reads, yielding one entry per CDR3 protein. The table has more than 150,000 distinct CDR3 sequences, about 14% seen once. This specimen was whole blood, taken in connection with sensitization to the hapten diphenylcyclopropenone (DPC). These TCRs come from a woman aged 30 to 39 with alopecia areata. Some clones in this sample may be carry-over from other donors' samples. CDR3s include the opening cysteine and the closing phenylalanine or tryptophan. A D gene is named only where the DNA matches it firmly. Rows give clone size only sometimes, using once, few, many, or a class for an expanded clone.

D gene: .; V gene: TRBV27; J gene: TRBJ2-6; clone size: .; CDR3 DNA: TGTGCCAGCAGTTTAATTTGGAGGGCTGGGGCCAACGTCCTGACTTTC; CDR3 protein: CASSLIWRAGANVLTF
D gene: TRBD2; V gene: TRBV14; J gene: TRBJ2-3; clone size: few; CDR3 DNA: TGTGCCAGCAGCCCCTGGGACTACACCACAGATACGCAGTATTTT; CDR3 protein: CASSPWDYTTDTQYF
D gene: .; V gene: TRBV10-1; J gene: TRBJ1-1; clone size: .; CDR3 DNA: TGCGCCAGCAGTGAGCGGCGGGGGTCGATCACTGAAGCTTTCTTT; CDR3 protein: CASSERRGSITEAFF
D gene: .; V gene: TRBV18; J gene: TRBJ1-5; clone size: many; CDR3 DNA: TGTGCCAGCTCACCACCCAGTAGCAATCAGCCCCAGCATTTT; CDR3 protein: CASSPPSSNQPQHF
D gene: .; V gene: TRBV28; J gene: TRBJ2-5; clone size: .; CDR3 DNA: TGTGCCAGCAGTTCCGTGGGCGCTGGGAAAGAGACCCAGTACTTC; CDR3 protein: CASSSVGAGKETQYF
D gene: TRBD1; V gene: TRBV24-1; J gene: TRBJ2-3; clone size: .; CDR3 DNA: TGTGCCACCAGTGACGATGGACAGGGAATCGATACGCAGTATTTT; CDR3 protein: CATSDDGQGIDTQYF
D gene: TRBD2; V gene: TRBV27; J gene: TRBJ2-3; clone size: few; CDR3 DNA: TGTGCCAGCAGTTGGGGCATGACTAGCGGGCGCACAGATACGCAGTATTTT; CDR3 protein: CASSWGMTSGRTDTQYF
D gene: TRBD1; V gene: TRBV4-2; J gene: TRBJ2-1; clone size: many; CDR3 DNA: TGTGCCAGCAGCCAAGGGGGACAGGGCTCCTACAATGAGCAGTTCTTC; CDR3 protein: CASSQGGQGSYNEQFF
D gene: .; V gene: TRBV29-1; J gene: TRBJ2-7; clone size: .; CDR3 DNA: TGCAGCGTTGGAGAGGGGCCTTACGAGCAGTACTTC; CDR3 protein: CSVGEGPYEQYF
D gene: .; V gene: TRBV9; J gene: TRBJ2-2; clone size: .; CDR3 DNA: TGTGCCAGCAGCGTAGGGCCCAGGGGAGGCACCGGGGAGCCGTTTTTT; CDR3 protein: CASSVGPRGGTGEPFF
D gene: .; V gene: TRBV12-3/TRBV12-4; J gene: TRBJ1-6; clone size: few; CDR3 DNA: TGTGCCAGCAGCCAAGGGCCGAGCTCCTATAATTCACCCCTCCACTTT; CDR3 protein: CASSQGPSSYNSPLHF
D gene: .; V gene: TRBV27; J gene: TRBJ2-1; clone size: .; CDR3 DNA: TGTGCCAGCAGTTTATCAGACCCCCCAGGGGGGAGCCATGAGCAGTTCTTC; CDR3 protein: CASSLSDPPGGSHEQFF
D gene: TRBD2; V gene: TRBV11-2; J gene: TRBJ2-5; clone size: .; CDR3 DNA: TGTGCCAGCAGGGCGGGGAGGGCCCAGTACTTC; CDR3 protein: CASRAGRAQYF
D gene: TRBD2; V gene: TRBV18; J gene: TRBJ2-5; clone size: .; CDR3 DNA: TGTGCCAGCTCACCATATGACAGCCCGGGGGGATCGCAAGAGACCCAGTACTTC; CDR3 protein: CASSPYDSPGGSQETQYF
D gene: .; V gene: TRBV19; J gene: TRBJ1-5; clone size: many; CDR3 DNA: TGTGCCAGCAGAATCAATGGGGCAAAGCCTAATCAGCCCCAGCATTTT; CDR3 protein: CASRINGAKPNQPQHF
D gene: .; V gene: TRBV6-5; J gene: TRBJ1-2; clone size: few; CDR3 DNA: TGTGCCAGCAGTTACTATGCAGGGTATGGCTACACCTTC; CDR3 protein: CASSYYAGYGYTF
D gene: TRBD2; V gene: TRBV6-5; J gene: TRBJ2-4; clone size: .; CDR3 DNA: TGTGCCAGCAGTTATAACAGTCCCGGGAGGTTAGCCAAAAACATTCAGTACTTC; CDR3 protein: CASSYNSPGRLAKNIQYF
D gene: .; V gene: TRBV21-1; J gene: TRBJ2-7; clone size: few; CDR3 DNA: TGTGCCAGCAGCAAAGGGCTGAGCGTCCGCGATTACGAGCAGTACTTC; CDR3 protein: CASSKGLSVRDYEQYF
D gene: .; V gene: TRBV7-8; J gene: TRBJ2-3; clone size: many; CDR3 DNA: TGTGCCAGCAGCTTACAGGGTTTGGATACGCAGTATTTT; CDR3 protein: CASSLQGLDTQYF
D gene: .; V gene: TRBV7-9; J gene: TRBJ1-1; clone size: few; CDR3 DNA: TGTGCCAGCAGCTTAACGAGGAACAGAGGCACTGAAGCTTTCTTT; CDR3 protein: CASSLTRNRGTEAFF
D gene: .; V gene: TRBV5-5; J gene: TRBJ1-1; clone size: .; CDR3 DNA: TGTGCCACCAGAAAGGGACTCTCTGTGGGGGAAGCTTTCTTT; CDR3 protein: CATRKGLSVGEAFF
D gene: TRBD1; V gene: TRBV5-4; J gene: TRBJ2-5; clone size: .; CDR3 DNA: TGTGCCAGCAGCTCCTCCGGGACAGTCCAAGAGACCCAGTACTTC; CDR3 protein: CASSSSGTVQETQYF
D gene: .; V gene: TRBV19; J gene: TRBJ1-2; clone size: .; CDR3 DNA: TGTGCCAGTAGTAAAGGTGGTCAGGGGAATGGCTACACCTTC; CDR3 protein: CASSKGGQGNGYTF
D gene: TRBD2; V gene: TRBV18; J gene: TRBJ2-1; clone size: .; CDR3 DNA: TGTGCCAGCTCACCACCATGGAGCGGGAGGACGAATGAGCAGTTCTTC; CDR3 protein: CASSPPWSGRTNEQFF
D gene: .; V gene: TRBV6-4; J gene: TRBJ1-6; clone size: .; CDR3 DNA: TGTGCCAGCAGTGACTCGCGGAGCTCCTATAATTCACCCCTCCACTTT; CDR3 protein: CASSDSRSSYNSPLHF
D gene: .; V gene: TRBV4-2; J gene: TRBJ1-2; clone size: .; CDR3 DNA: TGTGCCAGCAGCCAAGGACGGATATATGGCTACACCTTC; CDR3 protein: CASSQGRIYGYTF
D gene: .; V gene: TRBV12-3/TRBV12-4; J gene: TRBJ1-4; clone size: few; CDR3 DNA: TGTGCCAGCAGCGTAGGAAATGAAAAACTGTTTTTT; CDR3 protein: CASSVGNEKLFF
D gene: TRBD1; V gene: TRBV7-6; J gene: TRBJ2-3; clone size: .; CDR3 DNA: TGTGCCAGCAGCTTAGGGGGCCGACAGGGTGTGAGAGATACGCAGTATTTT; CDR3 protein: CASSLGGRQGVRDTQYF
D gene: TRBD1; V gene: TRBV6-2/TRBV6-3; J gene: TRBJ1-1; clone size: .; CDR3 DNA: TGTGCCAGCAGTTGGTCAGCCGGGACAGGAGCTCGTGACACTGAAGCTTTCTTT; CDR3 protein: CASSWSAGTGARDTEAFF
D gene: .; V gene: TRBV29-1; J gene: TRBJ1-1; clone size: .; CDR3 DNA: TGCAGCGTTGCCAGGGTAGACACTGAAGCTTTCTTT; CDR3 protein: CSVARVDTEAFF
D gene: .; V gene: TRBV6-1; J gene: TRBJ2-5; clone size: .; CDR3 DNA: TGTGCCAGCAGTTACCTGAGGGCCCTCCGAGAGACCCAGTACTTC; CDR3 protein: CASSYLRALRETQYF
D gene: .; V gene: TRBV29-1; J gene: TRBJ1-2; clone size: .; CDR3 DNA: TGCAGCGCCGCGGCTGATAACTATGGCTACACCTTC; CDR3 protein: CSAAADNYGYTF
D gene: TRBD2; V gene: TRBV29-1; J gene: TRBJ2-3; clone size: many; CDR3 DNA: TGCAGCCCGGTAGCGGGAGGGGGTACGCAGTATTTT; CDR3 protein: CSPVAGGGTQYF
D gene: TRBD2; V gene: TRBV7-7; J gene: TRBJ2-1; clone size: .; CDR3 DNA: TGTGCTAGCAGCCCCGGTGGGGGGGAAGAGCAGTTCTTC; CDR3 protein: CASSPGGGEEQFF
D gene: TRBD1; V gene: TRBV11-3; J gene: TRBJ2-2; clone size: .; CDR3 DNA: TGTGCCAGCAGCCCACCGGACAGGGGGCGAACCGGGGAGCTGTTTTTT; CDR3 protein: CASSPPDRGRTGELFF
D gene: .; V gene: TRBV12-3/TRBV12-4; J gene: TRBJ2-7; clone size: .; CDR3 DNA: TGTGCCAGCAGTTTTAGTAATGGGGCCGGGGAGCAGTACTTC; CDR3 protein: CASSFSNGAGEQYF
D gene: .; V gene: TRBV28; J gene: TRBJ2-1; clone size: .; CDR3 DNA: TGTGCCAGCAGTAACCTTAACTCGGGCCCGGAGCAGTTCTTC; CDR3 protein: CASSNLNSGPEQFF
D gene: .; V gene: TRBV11-2; J gene: TRBJ1-1; clone size: few; CDR3 DNA: TGTGCCAGCAGCCCGCGAACGGGGGGTGAGAACACTGAAGCTTTCTTT; CDR3 protein: CASSPRTGGENTEAFF
D gene: .; V gene: TRBV3-1; J gene: TRBJ2-3; clone size: .; CDR3 DNA: TGTGCCAGCAGCCTCCCCGGGTACGGCACAGATACGCAGTATTTT; CDR3 protein: CASSLPGYGTDTQYF